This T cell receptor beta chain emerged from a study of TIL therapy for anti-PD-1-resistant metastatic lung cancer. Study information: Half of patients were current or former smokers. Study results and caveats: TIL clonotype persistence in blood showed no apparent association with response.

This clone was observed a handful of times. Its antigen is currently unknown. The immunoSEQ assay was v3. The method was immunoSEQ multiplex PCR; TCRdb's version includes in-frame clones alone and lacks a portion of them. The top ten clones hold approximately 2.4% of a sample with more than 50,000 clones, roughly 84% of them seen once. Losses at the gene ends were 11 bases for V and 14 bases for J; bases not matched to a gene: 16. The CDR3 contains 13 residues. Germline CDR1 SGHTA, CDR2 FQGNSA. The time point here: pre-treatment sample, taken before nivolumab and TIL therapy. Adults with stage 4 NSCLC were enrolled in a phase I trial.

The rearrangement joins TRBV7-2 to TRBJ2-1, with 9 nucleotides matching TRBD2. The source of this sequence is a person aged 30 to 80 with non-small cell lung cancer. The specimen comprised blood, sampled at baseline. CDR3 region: CASQGGGASREFF. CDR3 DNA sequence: TGTGCCTCCCAGGGCGGGGGGGCATCACGGGAGTTCTTC.